The 10 T cell receptor beta chains below all came from one sample that was sequenced in a study of CD8+CD57+ T cells in acquired aplastic anemia. For CDR3 and TCR beta VDJ profiling, genomic DNA was the template used. TCRdb reanalysed the reads using MiXCR and keeps one entry per CDR3 protein. The repertoire holds more than 45,000 distinct CDR3 sequences, with 57% as singletons. Sequencing was done on patients that had shown CD8+CD57+ cell expansion by flow cytometry. Input material: sorted CD4+, CD8+, or CD8+CD57+ T cells (not recorded which) from PBMCs. These TCRs come from a human donor with aplastic anemia.

The chain joins TRBV19 to TRBJ1-2; perhaps TRBD1 as D (6 bases). The CDR3 sequence is 13 residues long. CDR1 and CDR2 from the germline V gene are LNHDA and SQIVND (reference sequence). The V and J ends lost 6 bases and 1 base respectively, with 9 bases between them. The CDR3 loop is CASRRDINYGYTF. Here the CDR3 DNA reads TGTGCCAGTAGACGGGACATTAACTATGGCTACACCTTC. Drawing the rest from reference TRBV19 and TRBJ1-2, the complete variable domain is DGGITQSPKYLFRKEGQNVTLSCEQNLNHDAMYWYRQDPGQGLRLIYYSQIVNDFQKGDIAEGYSVSREKKESFPLTVTSAQKNPTAFYLCASRRDINYGYTFGSGTRLTVV.

The V and J genes are TRBV13 and TRBJ1-2, with TRBD1 identical over 8 bases. CDR1 and CDR2 from the germline V gene are PRHDT and FYEKMQ (reference sequence). This CDR3 has 13 amino acids. Trimming removed 1 base from V and 8 bases from J; junction bases left unmatched: 3. CDR3 DNA sequence: TGTGCCAGCAGCTTAGTAAGGGACAGGGGCTACACCTTC. This encodes CASSLVRDRGYTF.

This clonotype was seen ten or more times. The genes are TRBV2 and TRBJ1-3; maybe TRBD1 (5 bases). The CDR3 runs to 15 residues. From germline, CDR1 is SNHLY and CDR2 FYNNEI. Deletions cut 3 bases from V and 0 bases from J, with 9 bases between. This CDR3 reads CASSEKGDSGNTIYF. DNA for the CDR3: TGTGCCAGCAGTGAGAAAGGGGACTCTGGAAACACCATATATTTT. The full variable domain, in which reference TRBV2 and TRBJ1-3 provide the parts outside the CDR3, is EPEVTQTPSHQVTQMGQEVILRCVPISNHLYFYWYRQILGQKVEFLVSFYNNEISEKSEIFDDQFSVERPDGSNFTLKIRSTKLEDSAMYFCASSEKGDSGNTIYFGEGSWLTVV.

The CDR3 spells CASSEVEVQETQYF. The CDR3 region has the DNA TGTGCCAGCAGTGAGGTGGAGGTCCAAGAGACCCAGTACTTC. The chain joins TRBV25-1 to TRBJ2-5; D may be TRBD2 (5 bases). V was shortened by 3 bases and J by 1 base, with 9 bases between the two germline ends. The germline CDR1 and CDR2 sequences are MGHDK and SYGVNS. The CDR3 spans 14 residues.

In DNA form, the CDR3 reads TGTGCCACCAGCGTAGGGGACCCATATGGCTACACCTTC. As protein: CATSVGDPYGYTF. This sequence joins TRBV15 and TRBJ1-2; tentative D call: TRBD1 (5 bases). Trimming took 5 bases from V and 5 from J, leaving 12 bases between them. The germline gives CDR1 LNHNV, CDR2 YYDKDF (reference sequence). The CDR3 length is 13 residues.

The chain couples TRBV2 to TRBJ1-1; TRBD1 agrees at 9 bases. The CDR3 contains 14 residues. The germline gives CDR1 SNHLY, CDR2 FYNNEI. J lost 3 bases, V lost 4 bases, and 3 bases had no gene match. The CDR3 is CASSVDRGYTEAFF. CDR3 DNA sequence: TGTGCCAGCAGTGTCGACAGGGGGTACACTGAAGCTTTCTTT.

This clonotype was counted only a few times. The chain is built from TRBV28 and TRBJ2-2; a possible D gene is TRBD2 (6 bases). Between the trimmed V and J ends, which lost 4 bases and 1 base, there was a span of 16 bases. CDR3 length equals 17 residues. Germline V lookup: CDR1 MDHEN, CDR2 SYDVKM. In DNA form, the CDR3 reads TGTGCCAGCAGTTCCCCCCTGGAGGGAGAGAACACCGGGGAGCTGTTTTTT. This gives the protein CASSSPLEGENTGELFF.

This clonotype was observed many times. The chain carries TRBV25-1 and TRBJ1-1; D is unresolved. The CDR3 contains 11 residues. CDR1 and CDR2 from the germline V gene are MGHDK and SYGVNS. Trimming cost V 5 bases and J 7 bases, with 8 bases left between them. The CDR3 DNA sequence: TGTGCCAGCAGTTGGGGTGGTGAAGCTTTCTTT. It yields the protein CASSWGGEAFF.

The chain employs TRBV7-3 and TRBJ2-5, with D unresolved. Germline V CDR1 and CDR2: SGHTA, FQGTGA. The CDR3 runs 13 residues. V was pared by 0 bases and J by 4 bases, with 6 bases between. The CDR3 DNA is TGTGCCAGCAGCTTAACGGTGACAGAGACCCAGTACTTC. Translating it yields CASSLTVTETQYF. The full variable domain, rest sourced from reference TRBV7-3 and TRBJ2-5, is GAGVSQTPSNKVTEKGKYVELRCDPISGHTALYWYRQSLGQGPEFLIYFQGTGAADDSGLPNDRFFAVRPEGSVSTLKIQRTERGDSAVYLCASSLTVTETQYFGPGTRLLVL.

The chain joins TRBV11-1 to TRBJ2-1; the D gene is possibly TRBD2 (5 bases). Germline V gene data show CDR1 as SGHAT and CDR2 as FQDESV (reference sequence). Trimming stripped 5 bases from V and 5 bases from J, with 22 bases between. The CDR3 runs 17 residues. In DNA, the CDR3 is TGTGCCAGCAGCGCTCCCCTTCCGAGGGCGGAAAACAATGAGCAGTTCTTC. Translating gives CASSAPLPRAENNEQFF.